This is a list of T cell receptor beta chains from one sample in a study of cytomegalovirus exposure and HLA in healthy donors. Libraries were prepared by immunoSEQ multiplex PCR; TCRdb keeps only in-frame clonotypes and omits some of them. The sample holds roughly 150,000 clones; roughly 80% are singletons and the top ten take about 2.5%. Material for sequencing was PBMCs. The receptors were gathered from a male donor in good health and CMV-seronegative. The CDR3 runs from the conserved cysteine through the conserved F or W. The D gene is left open where the match is weak. Clone size, where shown, is once, few, many, or a class for clones that have expanded.

TRBJ1-4 | TRBV5-1 | TRBD1 | . | TGCGCCAGCAGCTCGGGACAGGGTGGTGAAAAACTGTTTTTT | CASSSGQGGEKLFF
TRBJ2-6 | TRBV27 | . | few | TGTGCCAGCAGTTTGGGGCAGTACCGCTCTGGGGCCAACGTCCTGACTTTC | CASSLGQYRSGANVLTF
TRBJ2-2 | TRBV6-6 | . | . | TGTGCCAGCAGTGTTCAACAGGGCACCGGGGAGCTGTTTTTT | CASSVQQGTGELFF
TRBJ2-1 | TRBV19 | TRBD1 | . | TGTGCCAGTAGTAGGGGACAGATAAATTCCAATGAGCAGTTCTTC | CASSRGQINSNEQFF
TRBJ1-2 | TRBV27 | . | . | TGTGCCAGCAGCGTCGCGGTTGGGTTTAACCCCTATGGCTACACCTTC | CASSVAVGFNPYGYTF
TRBJ2-2 | TRBV5-5 | TRBD2 | . | TGTGCCAGCACCCATCGCTCGAGCGGGGGGTCTATCGGGGAGCTGTTTTTT | CASTHRSSGGSIGELFF
TRBJ1-3 | TRBV19 | TRBD1 | . | TGTGCCAGTAGTGAGGGACAGTCGATCACCTCTGGAAACACCATATATTTT | CASSEGQSITSGNTIYF
TRBJ2-7 | TRBV6-7 | TRBD1 | . | TGTGCCAGTTATGTCCCAAAGGGACAGGGACCCTACGAGCAGTACTTC | CASYVPKGQGPYEQYF
TRBJ2-2 | TRBV10-2 | . | few | TGCGCCAGCAGCGGGGGTACCAACACCGGGGAGCTGTTTTTT | CASSGGTNTGELFF
TRBJ2-1 | TRBV7-6 | TRBD1 | few | TGTGCCAGCAGCTTATCGGGACAGGGGGGTGAGCAGTTCTTC | CASSLSGQGGEQFF
TRBJ2-7 | TRBV25-1 | TRBD1 | . | TGTGCCAGCAGTGCGGATAAGGGGGCAACCTACGAGCAGTACTTC | CASSADKGATYEQYF
TRBJ2-3 | TRBV5-7 | TRBD2 | . | TGTGCCAGCAGCTTTGAAGGCGGGGGGTACACAGATACGCAGTATTTT | CASSFEGGGYTDTQYF
TRBJ2-6 | TRBV19 | . | few | TGTGCCAGTAGTATTCGAGGCTCTGGGGCCAACGTCCTGACTTTC | CASSIRGSGANVLTF
TRBJ1-2 | TRBV7-2 | . | few | TGTGCCAGCAGCCACAACCGACAAAGAAACTATGGCTACACCTTC | CASSHNRQRNYGYTF
TRBJ2-1 | TRBV4-1 | TRBD2 | few | TGCGCCAGCAGCCACCGACTAGCGGGGGCCGTGAATGAGCAGTTCTTC | CASSHRLAGAVNEQFF
TRBJ2-5 | TRBV6-6 | . | . | TGTGCCAGCAGTTACTCGGGCCGGGGTAGAGAGACCCAGTACTTC | CASSYSGRGRETQYF
TRBJ1-1 | TRBV29-1 | . | . | TGCAGCGTTGAGGGCAGTCCAGGGAGGGGCATGAACACTGAAGCTTTCTTT | CSVEGSPGRGMNTEAFF
TRBJ2-5 | TRBV7-7 | TRBD2 | . | TGTGCCAGCAGCCCCGTGGGGAGCGGGAAAGAGACCCAGTACTTC | CASSPVGSGKETQYF